One and the same sample provided the 25 T cell receptor beta chains below, sequenced in a study of T cells after yellow fever vaccination. TCRdb reprocessed the 5' RACE reads via MiXCR and lists one record per CDR3 protein. Seen here are about 85,000 distinct CDR3 sequences, 10% to 15% observed once, and the top ten hold under 30%. The material was CD8+ T cells not binding an NS4B(214-222) dextramer, sorted from PBMCs, obtained more than 20 days after the first yellow fever vaccination. These receptors were collected from a man between 18 and 35 years old who received the YFV17D yellow fever vaccine.

This clonotype was observed a few times. The chain is built from TRBV4-3 and TRBJ1-1, with 7 bases identical to TRBD1. The CDR3 contains 13 residues. Germline values: CDR1 LGHNA, CDR2 YSLEER. The V segment lost 9 bases and the J segment 5 bases; nucleotides outside the gene matches: 9. CDR3 in amino acids: CASSGTDLTEAFF. As DNA, the CDR3 is TGCGCCAGTTCCGGGACAGATCTTACTGAAGCTTTCTTT.

A few counts support this clonotype. The chain recombines TRBV5-1 with TRBJ2-2; the D gene is possibly TRBD1 (6 bases). CDR1 is SGHRS, CDR2 YFSETQ, per germline. The CDR3 loop spans 17 amino acids. V was trimmed by 10 bases and J by 3 bases, leaving 25 bases between them. The CDR3 is CASIPGTPIADTGELFF. CDR3 DNA: TGCGCCTCGATACCCGGGACACCCATTGCGGACACCGGGGAGCTGTTTTTT.

This clonotype was found a few times. The V gene is TRBV5-1, the J gene TRBJ2-3; TRBD2 agrees at 7 bases. After removal of 0 bases from V and 0 bases from J, the junction contained 4 bases not matched to a gene. The CDR3 totals 16 residues. Germline CDR1 is SGHRS and CDR2 is YFSETQ. CDR3 loop: CASSLAGGRSTDTQYF. The CDR3, as DNA: TGCGCCAGCAGCTTGGCGGGGGGACGAAGCACAGATACGCAGTATTTT.

This clonotype came up a few times. The chain has TRBV24-1 and TRBJ2-1; D is undetermined. CDR1 and CDR2 from the germline V gene are KGHDR and SFDVKD. The CDR3 sequence is 13 residues long. Trimming cost V 0 bases and J 7 bases, with 6 bases left between them. Here the CDR3 DNA reads TGTGCCACCAGTGATTTGTCGAGGAATGAGCAGTTCTTC. It encodes CATSDLSRNEQFF.

This clonotype was detected many times. The V call is TRBV7-9, the J call TRBJ2-3, with a possible D match to TRBD2 (5 bases). V was cut by 2 bases and J by 6 bases, with 18 bases left in between. Germline-derived CDR1 and CDR2 are SEHNR and FQNEAQ (reference sequence). The CDR3 has 16 residues. CDR3 sequence reads: CASSLPHFPPGDTQYF. CDR3 in DNA: TGTGCCAGCAGCTTACCCCACTTCCCCCCGGGGGATACGCAGTATTTT.

This clonotype turned up a few times. The chain employs TRBV15 and TRBJ2-6; a weak D match, TRBD2 (5 bases). Germline loops: CDR1 LNHNV, CDR2 YYDKDF (reference sequence). V lost 5 bases and J 1 base, leaving 12 bases between the germline ends. CDR3 length: 16 amino acids. CDR3 bases: TGTGCCACCAGCGGAGGACGGACTTCTGGGGCCAACGTCCTGACTTTC. Translating it yields CATSGGRTSGANVLTF.

J is TRBJ2-1 and V is TRBV14, with D possibly TRBD2 on 6 matching bases. The CDR3 runs to 15 residues. Looked up from germline, CDR1 is SGHDN and CDR2 is FVKESK. V was cut by 1 base and J by 4 bases, with 11 bases left in between. The CDR3 sequence: CASSQGGVGYNEQFF. CDR3 bases: TGTGCCAGCAGCCAAGGCGGGGTAGGATACAATGAGCAGTTCTTC.

The chain joins TRBV27 to TRBJ2-5; the D gene could be TRBD1 or TRBD2 (5 bases each). The germline V gene encodes CDR1 MNHEY and CDR2 SMNVEV (reference sequence). The CDR3 runs 15 residues. Between the trimmed V and J ends, which lost 2 bases and 1 base, there was a span of 11 bases. The DNA for the CDR3 is TGTGCCAGCAGTTTAGGTTTGGGGGTCCAAGAGACCCAGTACTTC. Residues: CASSLGLGVQETQYF.

The chain uses TRBV6-5 and TRBJ2-2, with a weak D call TRBD2 (6 bases). The V gene lost 2 bases and the J gene lost 5 bases, with 12 bases spanning the gap. The CDR3 is 15 amino acids. Germline V gene lookup returns CDR1 MNHEY and CDR2 SVGAGI. The CDR3 DNA follows: TGTGCCAGCAGTTACCTGGCGGAGGGAACCGGGGAGCTGTTTTTT. This encodes CASSYLAEGTGELFF.

V usage is TRBV7-9 and J usage is TRBJ2-3, with D maybe TRBD1 (6 bases). V was pared by 5 bases and J by 2 bases, with 11 bases between. The CDR3 consists of 14 residues. Per the germline V gene, CDR1 is SEHNR and CDR2 is FQNEAQ (reference sequence). The CDR3 DNA reads as TGTGCCAGCAGCGCTAGGGGGATCACAGATACGCAGTATTTT. Amino acids: CASSARGITDTQYF.

V usage is TRBV5-1 and J usage is TRBJ2-3; no reliable D call. V was clipped by 7 bases and J by 3 bases, with 9 bases between them. The germline gives CDR1 SGHRS, CDR2 YFSETQ. This CDR3 spans 12 amino acids. This CDR3 is CASRHGTDTQYF. The CDR3 DNA sequence: TGCGCCAGCCGTCACGGGACAGATACGCAGTATTTT.

The J gene is TRBJ2-7, the V gene TRBV20-1; D gene uncertain. Looked up from germline, CDR1 is DFQATT and CDR2 is SNEGSKA (reference sequence). V lost 0 bases and J lost 4, with 10 bases in between. CDR3 length: 13 amino acids. The CDR3 coding sequence is TGCAGTGCTAGAGATCGAGGAGCTTACGAGCAGTACGTC. Residues: CSARDRGAYEQYV.

The rearrangement links TRBV10-3 to TRBJ2-7, with a possible D match to TRBD1 (6 bases). Trimming left V 2 bases short and J 5 bases short, with 13 bases between. Germline V CDR1 and CDR2: ENHRY, SYGVKD. The CDR3 has 14 amino acids. Here the CDR3 DNA reads TGTGCCATCAGTGAGGCACAGGGTGACAACGAGCAGTACTTC. Translation: CAISEAQGDNEQYF.

The sample holds a few counts of this clonotype. The CDR3, as DNA: TGTGCCAGCAGTTACTCGAGCGGGGGGGCCTCTGGGGAGCTGTTTTTT. This gives the protein CASSYSSGGASGELFF. This chain connects TRBV6-5 to TRBJ2-2, with 10 bases matching TRBD2. After removal of 0 bases from V and 8 bases from J, the junction contained 6 bases not matched to a gene. The CDR3 is 16 amino acids. Germline CDR1 MNHEY, CDR2 SVGAGI.

The V and J genes are TRBV7-9 and TRBJ1-1; D ambiguous. Trimming removed 5 bases from V and 10 bases from J, with 14 bases in between. This CDR3 has 12 residues. Germline V gene data show CDR1 as SEHNR and CDR2 as FQNEAQ (reference sequence). The CDR3 loop is CASSPFGLGAFF. The CDR3 nucleotides read TGTGCCAGCAGCCCCTTTGGGTTGGGAGCTTTCTTT.

V is TRBV5-4 and J is TRBJ2-3; D might be TRBD1 (5 bases). Germline V lookup: CDR1 SGHNT, CDR2 YYREEE (reference sequence). The V end was cut by 1 base, the J end by 4 bases, with 10 bases between. CDR3 length: 14 residues. The CDR3 loop is CASSLQGVADTQYF. CDR3 coding DNA: TGTGCCAGCAGCTTGCAAGGGGTCGCAGATACGCAGTATTTT.

This clonotype occurred many times. The rearrangement uses TRBV29-1 and TRBJ2-2; D uncertain. Trimming left V 0 bases short and J 4 bases short, with 6 bases between. The CDR3 runs 13 residues. Germline V gene data show CDR1 as SQVTM and CDR2 as ANQGSEA. CDR3 protein: CSVEDEPTGELFF. CDR3 coding DNA: TGCAGCGTTGAAGATGAACCCACCGGGGAGCTGTTTTTT.

The gene calls are TRBV7-6 and TRBJ2-3; TRBD2 matches 13 bases. Per the germline V gene, CDR1 is SGHVS and CDR2 is FNYEAQ. The V and J ends lost 8 bases and 0 bases, in that order; junction bases with no gene match: 5. This CDR3 is built from 16 residues. The CDR3 is CASRTSGGRSTDTQYF. CDR3 nucleotides: TGTGCCAGCCGGACTAGCGGGGGCCGAAGCACAGATACGCAGTATTTT. The full variable domain, in which reference TRBV7-6 and TRBJ2-3 provide the parts outside the CDR3, is GAGVSQSPRYKVTKRGQDVALRCDPISGHVSLYWYRQALGQGPEFLTYFNYEAQQDKSGLPNDRFSAERPEGSISTLTIQRTEQRDSAMYRCASRTSGGRSTDTQYFGPGTRLTVL.

About this clonotype itself: A junction boundary mismatches the germline segment, possibly from a read error. In DNA form, the CDR3 reads TGTGCCAGCAGCGTTAGTTCTAGCGGGGGGGCCCTTGGCACCGGGGAGTTGTTTTTT. As protein: CASSVSSSGGALGTGELFF. V and J are TRBV9 and TRBJ2-2; 12 bases are a match to TRBD2. CDR3 length: 19 residues. CDR1 SGDLS and CDR2 YYNGEE come from the germline V gene.

The V and J genes are TRBV2 and TRBJ2-2; 16 positions match TRBD2. Germline CDR1 and CDR2: SNHLY and FYNNEI. This CDR3 region has 18 residues. The V and J ends lost 8 bases and 2 bases, in that order; junction bases with no gene match: 8. The CDR3 protein is CASRWGLAGGPNTGELFF. The CDR3 DNA is TGTGCCAGCCGGTGGGGACTAGCGGGGGGGCCTAACACCGGGGAGCTGTTTTTT.

This clonotype was observed a handful of times. The chain is built from TRBV15 and TRBJ2-7; D ambiguous. The germline V gene encodes CDR1 LNHNV and CDR2 YYDKDF (reference sequence). The CDR3 is 13 amino acids. Trimming took off 9 bases at V and 1 base at J, with 13 bases between the two ends. CDR3 amino acids: CATKGPDSYEQYV. Here the CDR3 DNA reads TGTGCCACAAAAGGACCGGATTCCTACGAGCAGTACGTC.

The gene calls are TRBV20-1 and TRBJ2-1, with D uncertain. The CDR3 is made up of 13 amino acids. Germline CDR1 reads DFQATT; CDR2 reads SNEGSKA (reference sequence). Trimming removed 6 bases from V and 4 bases from J, with 13 bases in between. DNA of the CDR3: TGCAGTGCGGGCTTACTCCTATACAATGAGCAGTTCTTC. As protein: CSAGLLLYNEQFF.

In this sample, this clonotype turned up a few times. DNA of the CDR3: TGCGCCAGCAGTGAGATTGCGGGGAGGGAGACCCAGTACTTC. This sequence encodes CASSEIAGRETQYF. The gene calls are TRBV10-2 and TRBJ2-5; D may be TRBD2 (6 bases). The germline V gene has CDR1 WSHSY and CDR2 SAAADI. The CDR3 has 14 amino acids. V was trimmed by 2 bases and J by 5 bases, leaving 12 bases between them.

The chain couples TRBV3-1 to TRBJ1-1; D is unresolved. The germline V and J ends were trimmed by 1 base and 1 base, with 10 bases remaining between them. The CDR3 loop spans 15 amino acids. The germline gives CDR1 LGHDT, CDR2 YNNKEL (reference sequence). The CDR3 DNA sequence: TGTGCCAGCAGCCAAGCAGAAGGGCCGAACACTGAAGCTTTCTTT. Protein sequence: CASSQAEGPNTEAFF.

This clonotype showed up just a few times. The chain carries TRBV6-1 and TRBJ1-5; D remains unclear. Trimming took off 3 bases at V and 4 bases at J, with 7 bases between the two ends. CDR1 is MNHNS and CDR2 is SASEGT in the germline V gene. CDR3 size: 13 residues. CDR3 in DNA: TGTGCCAGCAGTGAGACCGGGAATCAGCCCCAGCATTTT. Protein product: CASSETGNQPQHF.